This TCR beta chain was sequenced for a study of CD8 T cells in ankylosing spondylitis. General study findings and limits: A motif of eight highly homologous TCR beta variants was seen as apparently characteristic of ankylosing spondylitis blood.

TCRdb reprocessed the 5' RACE reads with MiXCR, giving one entry per CDR3 protein. The sample yields just under 550,000 distinct CDR3 sequences, about 12% seen once. A few counts support this clonotype. Its antigen is unidentified. The CDR3 length is 13 residues. V was trimmed by 4 bases and J by 10 bases, leaving 19 bases between them. The V gene's germline CDR1 is GTSNPN and CDR2 SVGIG (reference sequence). The J gene is TRBJ1-1, the V gene TRBV30; D is perhaps TRBD1 (6 bases). This receptor was identified in a male donor with ankylosing spondylitis. Material: blood, either unsorted or a sorted T cell fraction (not recorded which). DNA for the CDR3: TGTGCCTGGAATGGGGACATCCCAAGCAGAGCTTTCTTT. It specifies CAWNGDIPSRAFF.